This record covers a single TCR beta chain. Its matching antigen is unknown. This sample is drawn from a study of a mutant IDH1 vaccine in newly diagnosed glioma. Across the whole study: Most patients had received both radiotherapy and temozolomide, the prior options being radiotherapy, temozolomide, or both. Study-level results: Alterations occurring in top peripheral T cell clonotypes seemed unrelated to pseudoprogression.

Repertoires were generated with immunoSEQ multiplex PCR, while TCRdb's copy carries only in-frame clones and drops some. The sample includes around 30,000 clones, around 83% of them seen just once. CDR1 is MNHNS and CDR2 is SASEGT in the germline V gene. The CDR3 totals 14 residues. With 6 bases clipped from V and 3 bases from J, the junction kept 5 bases outside the gene matches. Time point reported: baseline, week 1 (first vaccination visit). Described treatment: pre-vaccination baseline after standard-of-care therapy. The donors had new WHO grade 3 or 4 astrocytomas; these were IDH1-mutant and ATRX-lost.

The receptor's source is a man over 45 with glioma. Some clones in this sample may be carry-over from other donors' samples. The specimen was peripheral blood mononuclear cells (PBMCs), collected from a glioma patient treated with radiotherapy, temozolomide or both. The genes are TRBV6-1 and TRBJ2-1; 7 bases line up with TRBD2. CDR3 DNA: TGTGCCAGCAGAGCGGGACTCAACTACAATGAGCAGTTCTTC. Encoded protein: CASRAGLNYNEQFF.